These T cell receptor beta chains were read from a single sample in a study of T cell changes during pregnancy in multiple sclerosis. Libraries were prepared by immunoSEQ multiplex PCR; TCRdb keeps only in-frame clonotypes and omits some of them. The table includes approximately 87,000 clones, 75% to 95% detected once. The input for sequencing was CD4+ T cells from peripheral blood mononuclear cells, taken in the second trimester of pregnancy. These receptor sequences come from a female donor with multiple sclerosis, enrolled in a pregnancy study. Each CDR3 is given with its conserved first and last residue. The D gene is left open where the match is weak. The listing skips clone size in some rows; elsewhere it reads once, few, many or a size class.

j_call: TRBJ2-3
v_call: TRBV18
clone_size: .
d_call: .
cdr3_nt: TGTGCCAGCTCACCGCTAGCTATCACAGATACGCAGTATTTT
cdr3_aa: CASSPLAITDTQYF

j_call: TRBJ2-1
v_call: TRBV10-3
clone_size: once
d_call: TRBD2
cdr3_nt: TGTGCCATCAGGGCGGAGCTGGGGCTAGCGGGAATTGGGAATGAGCAGTTCTTC
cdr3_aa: CAIRAELGLAGIGNEQFF

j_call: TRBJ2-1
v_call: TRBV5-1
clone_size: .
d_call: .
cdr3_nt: TGCGCCAGCAGCTTGGTCGAGACTAGCTCCTACAATGAGCAGTTCTTC
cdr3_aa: CASSLVETSSYNEQFF

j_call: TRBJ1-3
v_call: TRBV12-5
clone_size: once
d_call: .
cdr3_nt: TGTGCTAGTGGTTTAGCCCTAGCCCCAAGGATCTTCTCTGGAAACACCATATATTTT
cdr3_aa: CASGLALAPRIFSGNTIYF

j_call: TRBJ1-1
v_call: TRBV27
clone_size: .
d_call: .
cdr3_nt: TGTGCCAGCAGTTTTTTCGGACAACGGAACACTGAAGCTTTCTTT
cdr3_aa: CASSFFGQRNTEAFF

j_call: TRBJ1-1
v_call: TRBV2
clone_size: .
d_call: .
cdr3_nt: TGTGCCAGCAGCCTACTGAACACTGAAGCTTTCTTT
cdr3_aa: CASSLLNTEAFF

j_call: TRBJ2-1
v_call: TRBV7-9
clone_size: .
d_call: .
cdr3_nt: TGTGCCAGCAGCTTACTAGTTTCCAATGAGCAGTTCTTC
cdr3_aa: CASSLLVSNEQFF

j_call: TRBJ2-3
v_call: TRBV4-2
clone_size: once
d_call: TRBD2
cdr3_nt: TGTGCCAGCAGCCAAGGGGGACTAGCAGATACGCAGTATTTT
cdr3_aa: CASSQGGLADTQYF

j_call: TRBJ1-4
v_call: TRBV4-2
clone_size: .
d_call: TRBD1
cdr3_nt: TGTGCCAGCAGCCAAGATCTCGGACAGGGGAATGAAAAACTGTTTTTT
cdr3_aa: CASSQDLGQGNEKLFF

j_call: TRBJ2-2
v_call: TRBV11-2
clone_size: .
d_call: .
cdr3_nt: TGTGCCAGCAGCTCCGGGACACCGAACACCGGGGAGCTGTTTTTT
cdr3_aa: CASSSGTPNTGELFF

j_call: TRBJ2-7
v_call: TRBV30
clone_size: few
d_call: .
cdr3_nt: TGTGCCTGGAGTGTAGGAGGTACCGTGGGCGAGCAGTACTTC
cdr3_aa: CAWSVGGTVGEQYF

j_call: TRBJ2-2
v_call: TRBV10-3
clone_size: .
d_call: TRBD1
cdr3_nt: TGTGCCATCAGGGGGGTTCCCGGACAGGGGAACACCGGGGAGCTGTTTTTT
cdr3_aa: CAIRGVPGQGNTGELFF

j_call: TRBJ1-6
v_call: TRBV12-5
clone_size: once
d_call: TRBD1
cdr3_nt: TGTGCTAGTGGCCGGGACAGGAATTTGAATTCACCCCTCCACTTT
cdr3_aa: CASGRDRNLNSPLHF

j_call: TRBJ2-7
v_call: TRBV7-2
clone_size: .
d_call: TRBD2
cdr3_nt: TGTGCCAGCAGCTTAGGACCTCTTAGCGGGAGGAATAGTAGAGACGAGCAGTACTTC
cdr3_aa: CASSLGPLSGRNSRDEQYF

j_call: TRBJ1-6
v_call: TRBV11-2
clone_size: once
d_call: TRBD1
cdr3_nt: TGTGCCAGCAGCCCCTGGACAGGGGGTCAGAATTCACCCCTCCACTTT
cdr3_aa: CASSPWTGGQNSPLHF

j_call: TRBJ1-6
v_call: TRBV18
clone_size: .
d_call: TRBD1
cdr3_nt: TGTGCCAGCTCATCACTATTCCCGACAGGGGATAATTCACCCCTCCACTTT
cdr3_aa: CASSSLFPTGDNSPLHF

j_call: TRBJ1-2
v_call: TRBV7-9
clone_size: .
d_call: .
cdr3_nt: TGTGCCAGCAGCTGTACAGATTGCAACTATGGCTACACCTTC
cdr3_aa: CASSCTDCNYGYTF

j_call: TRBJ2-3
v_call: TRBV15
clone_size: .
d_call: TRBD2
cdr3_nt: TGTGCCACCAGCAGTCCCGGACTAGCGGGAGCATTGGCAGATACGCAGTATTTT
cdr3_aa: CATSSPGLAGALADTQYF

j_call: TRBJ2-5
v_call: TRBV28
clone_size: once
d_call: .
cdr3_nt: TGTGCCAGCAGTCCCGGGGGTGGCATGGAGACCCAGTACTTC
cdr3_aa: CASSPGGGMETQYF

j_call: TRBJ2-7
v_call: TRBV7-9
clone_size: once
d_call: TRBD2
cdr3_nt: TGTGCCAGCAGCCTAGGACTAGCGGGGTTCTACGAGCAGTACTTC
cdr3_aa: CASSLGLAGFYEQYF

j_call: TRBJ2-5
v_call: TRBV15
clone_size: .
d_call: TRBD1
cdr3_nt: TGTGCCACCAGCAGAGACCTGACAGGGGACGAGACCCAGTACTTC
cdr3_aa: CATSRDLTGDETQYF

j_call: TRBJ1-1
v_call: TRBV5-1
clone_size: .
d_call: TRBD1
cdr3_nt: TGCGCCAGCAGACGGGACAGGGGGAACACTGAAGCTTTCTTT
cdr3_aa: CASRRDRGNTEAFF

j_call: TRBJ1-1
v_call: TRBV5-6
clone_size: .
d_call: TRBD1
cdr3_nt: TGTGCCAGCAACTCGGACAGGCGAACTGAAGCTTTCTTT
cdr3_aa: CASNSDRRTEAFF

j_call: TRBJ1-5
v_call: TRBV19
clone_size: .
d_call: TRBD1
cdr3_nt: TGTGCCAGTACGGGACAGGGGAGAAATCAGCCCCAGCATTTT
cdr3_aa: CASTGQGRNQPQHF

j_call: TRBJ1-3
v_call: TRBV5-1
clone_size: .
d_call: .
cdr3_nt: TGCGCCAGCAGCTTGGCCGGCTCTGGAAACACCATATATTTT
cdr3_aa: CASSLAGSGNTIYF

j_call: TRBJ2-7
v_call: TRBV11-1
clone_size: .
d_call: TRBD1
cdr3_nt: TGTGCCAGCAGCTTAGGGACAGGGTTGGCGTACGAGCAGTACTTC
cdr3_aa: CASSLGTGLAYEQYF

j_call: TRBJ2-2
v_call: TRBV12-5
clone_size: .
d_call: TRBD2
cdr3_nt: TGTGCTAGTGGTTTGTCGGGCGGGAGTAACACCGGGGAGCTGTTTTTT
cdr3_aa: CASGLSGGSNTGELFF

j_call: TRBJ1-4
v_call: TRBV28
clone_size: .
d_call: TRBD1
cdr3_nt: TGTGCCAGCTCCCAAGGGGACAGATACAGTGGGAAACTGTTTTTT
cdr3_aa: CASSQGDRYSGKLFF

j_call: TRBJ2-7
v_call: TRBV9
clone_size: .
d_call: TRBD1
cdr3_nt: TGTGCCAGCAGCGCCGGGACAGGGTTCTACGAGCAGTACTTC
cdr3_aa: CASSAGTGFYEQYF

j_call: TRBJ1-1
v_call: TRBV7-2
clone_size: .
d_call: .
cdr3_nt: TGTGCCAGCAGCTTAGTACCCCACCGGACGGAGGGGATAGCTTTCTTT
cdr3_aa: CASSLVPHRTEGIAFF

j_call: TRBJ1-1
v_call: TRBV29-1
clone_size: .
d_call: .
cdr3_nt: TGCAGCGTTGACCAGGGACAAATGAACACTGAAGCTTTCTTT
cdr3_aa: CSVDQGQMNTEAFF

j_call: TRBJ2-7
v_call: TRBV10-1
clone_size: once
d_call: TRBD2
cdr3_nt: TGCGCCAGCTTCCAGACTAGCGTTCCTTACGAGCAGTACTTC
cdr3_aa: CASFQTSVPYEQYF